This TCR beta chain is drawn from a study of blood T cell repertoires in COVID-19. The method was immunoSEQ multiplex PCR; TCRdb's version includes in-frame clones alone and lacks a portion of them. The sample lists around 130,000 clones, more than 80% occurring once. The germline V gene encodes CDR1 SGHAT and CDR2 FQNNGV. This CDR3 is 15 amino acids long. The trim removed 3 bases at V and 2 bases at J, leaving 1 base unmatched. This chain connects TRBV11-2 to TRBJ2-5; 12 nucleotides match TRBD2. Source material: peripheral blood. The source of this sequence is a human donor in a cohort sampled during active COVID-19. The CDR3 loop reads CASSLTSGGQETQYF. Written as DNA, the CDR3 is TGTGCCAGCAGCTTGACTAGCGGGGGTCAAGAGACCCAGTACTTC.